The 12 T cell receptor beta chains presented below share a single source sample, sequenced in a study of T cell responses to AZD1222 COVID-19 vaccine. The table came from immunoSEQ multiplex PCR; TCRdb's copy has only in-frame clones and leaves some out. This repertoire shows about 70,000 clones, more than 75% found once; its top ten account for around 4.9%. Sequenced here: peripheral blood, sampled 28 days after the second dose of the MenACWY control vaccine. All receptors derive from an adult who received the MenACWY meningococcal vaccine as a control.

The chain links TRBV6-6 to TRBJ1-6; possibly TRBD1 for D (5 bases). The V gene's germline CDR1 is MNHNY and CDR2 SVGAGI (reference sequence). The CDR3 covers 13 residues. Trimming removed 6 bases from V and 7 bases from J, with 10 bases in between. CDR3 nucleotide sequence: TGTGCCAGCAGCGTCAGGGAGAATTCACCCCTCCACTTT. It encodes CASSVRENSPLHF.

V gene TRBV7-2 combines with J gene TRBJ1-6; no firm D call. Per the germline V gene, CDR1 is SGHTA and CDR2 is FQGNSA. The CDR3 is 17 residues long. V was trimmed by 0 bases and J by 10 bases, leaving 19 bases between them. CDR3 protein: CASSLAGNLASGSPLHF. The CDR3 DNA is TGTGCCAGCAGCTTAGCGGGGAACCTTGCTTCCGGGTCACCCCTCCACTTT.

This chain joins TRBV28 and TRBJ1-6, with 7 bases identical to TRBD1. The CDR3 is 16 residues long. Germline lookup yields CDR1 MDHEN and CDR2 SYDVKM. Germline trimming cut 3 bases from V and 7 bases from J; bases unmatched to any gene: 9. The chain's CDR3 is CASSLYRGKGNSPLHF. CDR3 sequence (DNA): TGTGCCAGCAGTTTGTACAGGGGTAAGGGGAATTCACCCCTCCACTTT.

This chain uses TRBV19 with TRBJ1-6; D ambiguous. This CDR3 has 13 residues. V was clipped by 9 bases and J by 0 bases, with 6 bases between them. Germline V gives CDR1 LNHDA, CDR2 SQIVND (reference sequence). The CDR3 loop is CASRSSYNSPLHF. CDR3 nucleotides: TGTGCCAGCAGAAGCTCCTATAATTCACCCCTCCACTTT.

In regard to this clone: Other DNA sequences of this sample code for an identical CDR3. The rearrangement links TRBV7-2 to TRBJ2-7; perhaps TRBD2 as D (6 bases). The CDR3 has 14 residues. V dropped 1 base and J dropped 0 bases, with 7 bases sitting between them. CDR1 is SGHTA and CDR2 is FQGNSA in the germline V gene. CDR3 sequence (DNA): TGTGCCAGCAGCTTAGTCGGGAGCTCCTACGAGCAGTACTTC. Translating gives CASSLVGSSYEQYF. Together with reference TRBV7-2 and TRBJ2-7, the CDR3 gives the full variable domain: GAGVSQSPSNKVTEKGKDVELRCDPISGHTALYWYRQSLGQGLEFLIYFQGNSAPDKSGLPSDRFSAERTGGSVSTLTIQRTQQEDSAVYLCASSLVGSSYEQYFGPGTRLTVT.

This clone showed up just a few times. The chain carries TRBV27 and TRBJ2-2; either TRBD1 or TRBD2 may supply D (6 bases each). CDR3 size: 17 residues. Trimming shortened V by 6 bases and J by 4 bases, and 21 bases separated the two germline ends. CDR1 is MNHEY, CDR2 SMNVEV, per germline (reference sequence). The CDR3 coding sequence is TGTGCCAGCAGGGTGGCCCGCCCGGGGGCCGTCACCGGGGAGCTGTTTTTT. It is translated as CASRVARPGAVTGELFF.

The chain's CDR3 is CASSILRDRGDSPLHF. CDR3 DNA: TGTGCCAGTAGTATCCTCCGGGACAGGGGAGATTCACCCCTCCACTTT. This chain links TRBV19 with TRBJ1-6; 10 nucleotides line up with TRBD1. V was clipped by 3 bases and J by 8 bases; unmatched bases: 7. Per the germline V gene, CDR1 is LNHDA and CDR2 is SQIVND (reference sequence). The CDR3 length is 16 residues. Complete variable domain (other parts from reference TRBV19 and TRBJ1-6): DGGITQSPKYLFRKEGQNVTLSCEQNLNHDAMYWYRQDPGQGLRLIYYSQIVNDFQKGDIAEGYSVSREKKESFPLTVTSAQKNPTAFYLCASSILRDRGDSPLHFGNGTRLTVT.

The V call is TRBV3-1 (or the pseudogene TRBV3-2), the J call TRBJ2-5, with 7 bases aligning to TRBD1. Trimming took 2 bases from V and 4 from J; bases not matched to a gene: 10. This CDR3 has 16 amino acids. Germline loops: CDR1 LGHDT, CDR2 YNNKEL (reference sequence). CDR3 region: CASSQHAGGSAETQYF. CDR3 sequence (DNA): TGTGCCAGCAGCCAACATGCAGGGGGATCAGCAGAGACCCAGTACTTC.

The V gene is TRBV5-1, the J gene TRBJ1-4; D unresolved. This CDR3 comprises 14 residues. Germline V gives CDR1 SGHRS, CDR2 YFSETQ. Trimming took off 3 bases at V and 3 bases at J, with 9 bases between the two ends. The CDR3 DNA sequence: TGCGCCAGCAGCTGGACTGAGCCTAATGAAAAACTGTTTTTT. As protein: CASSWTEPNEKLFF.

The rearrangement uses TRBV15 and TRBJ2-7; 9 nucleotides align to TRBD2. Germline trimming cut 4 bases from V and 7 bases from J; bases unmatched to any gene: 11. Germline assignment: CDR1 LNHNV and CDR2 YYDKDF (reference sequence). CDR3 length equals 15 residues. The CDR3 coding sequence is TGTGCCACCAGCACCCGGGGACTAGCTGCGGGGGAGCAGTACTTC. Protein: CATSTRGLAAGEQYF.

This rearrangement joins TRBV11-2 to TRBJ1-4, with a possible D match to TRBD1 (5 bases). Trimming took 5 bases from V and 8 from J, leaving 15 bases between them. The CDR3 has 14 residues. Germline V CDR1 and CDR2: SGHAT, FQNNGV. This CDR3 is CASSLGVGKEKLFF. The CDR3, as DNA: TGTGCCAGCAGCCTGGGGGTAGGGAAAGAAAAACTGTTTTTT.

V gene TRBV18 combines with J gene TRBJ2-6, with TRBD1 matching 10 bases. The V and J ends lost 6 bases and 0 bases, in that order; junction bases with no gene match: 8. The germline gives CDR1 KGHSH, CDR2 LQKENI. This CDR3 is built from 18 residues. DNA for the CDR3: TGTGCCAGCTCTCCTAGGACAGGGGGGAGCTCTGGGGCCAACGTCCTGACTTTC. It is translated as CASSPRTGGSSGANVLTF.